This T cell receptor beta chain was obtained from a study of patients and donors after allogeneic stem cell transplantation. TCRdb itself ran the RT-PCR reads through MiXCR, one entry per CDR3 protein. The table includes about 960,000 distinct CDR3 sequences, more than 15% detected once. This clonotype has just a few counts. Germline CDR1 and CDR2: SGHRS and YFSETQ. The CDR3 loop spans 15 amino acids. The V and J ends lost 4 bases and 5 bases respectively, with 19 bases between them. Sequenced: blood, either unsorted or a sorted T cell fraction (not recorded which). The clonotype originates from a human donor who was either an allogeneic HSCT recipient or a stem cell or donor lymphocyte infusion donor (not recorded which). It is not recorded whose cells these are; they may come from a transplant donor. The chain combines TRBV5-1 with TRBJ2-7, with D perhaps matching TRBD1 or TRBD2 (5 bases each). This CDR3 reads CASSTPGTGSHEQYF. The CDR3 nucleotides read TGCGCCAGCAGCACTCCAGGGACGGGGTCCCACGAGCAGTACTTC. Full variable domain (missing parts from reference TRBV5-1 and TRBJ2-7): KAGVTQTPRYLIKTRGQQVTLSCSPISGHRSVSWYQQTPGQGLQFLFEYFSETQRNKGNFPGRFSGRQFSNSRSEMNVSTLELGDSALYLCASSTPGTGSHEQYFGPGTRLTVT.